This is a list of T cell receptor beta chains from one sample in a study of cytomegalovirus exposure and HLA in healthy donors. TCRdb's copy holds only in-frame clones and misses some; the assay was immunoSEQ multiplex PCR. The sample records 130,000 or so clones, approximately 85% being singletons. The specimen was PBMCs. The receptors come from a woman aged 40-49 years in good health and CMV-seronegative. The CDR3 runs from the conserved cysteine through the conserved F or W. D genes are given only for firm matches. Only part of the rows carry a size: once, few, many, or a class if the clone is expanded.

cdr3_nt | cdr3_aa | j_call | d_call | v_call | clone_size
TGTGCCAGTAGTATTCCTAGCGGCGCGGAAAACATTCAGTACTTC | CASSIPSGAENIQYF | TRBJ2-4 | TRBD2 | TRBV19 | .
TGTGCCAGCAGCCTCCCGACTAGCGGGAGAGAGACCCAGTACTTC | CASSLPTSGRETQYF | TRBJ2-5 | TRBD2 | TRBV7-2 | .
TGTGCCAGCAGCCCCCAGGACTACGATGAGCAGTTCTTC | CASSPQDYDEQFF | TRBJ2-1 | . | TRBV12-1 | .
TGTGCCAGCAGCTTTGAGGGCGAGCAGTACTTC | CASSFEGEQYF | TRBJ2-7 | . | TRBV7-2 | .
TGTGCCAGCAGGACAGGTATGAACACTGAAGCTTTCTTT | CASRTGMNTEAFF | TRBJ1-1 | . | TRBV6-5 | .
TGTGCCAGCAGCTTGGAGTGGGGGCGGTCCCCCTACAATGAGCAGTTCTTC | CASSLEWGRSPYNEQFF | TRBJ2-1 | . | TRBV5-4 | few
TGTGCCAGCAGCCGGACAGCCAATGAAAAACTGTTTTTT | CASSRTANEKLFF | TRBJ1-4 | . | TRBV5-6 | few
TGTGCCAGTAGGTCGATCGGGGAAAAACTGTTTTTT | CASRSIGEKLFF | TRBJ1-4 | . | TRBV19 | .
TGCGCCAGCAGCCAAGCAAGGGGGCAGAAGTTAGCTAACTATGGCTACACCTTC | CASSQARGQKLANYGYTF | TRBJ1-2 | TRBD1 | TRBV4-3 | once
TGTGCCAGCACCGGACTAGCGGGAGCGGATGAGCAGTACTTC | CASTGLAGADEQYF | TRBJ2-7 | TRBD2 | TRBV6-5 | .
TGTGCCAGCCGATTCCAGGGTGTAGGAGCCAAAAACATTCAGTACTTC | CASRFQGVGAKNIQYF | TRBJ2-4 | . | TRBV6-6 | .
TGTGCCAGCATCCCGGGGGGCGGGAGATCGGTAGATACGCAGTATTTT | CASIPGGGRSVDTQYF | TRBJ2-3 | . | TRBV28 | .
TGTGCCAGCAGGAGGATGGGGGGGGGAAGGACAGATACGCAGTATTTT | CASRRMGGGRTDTQYF | TRBJ2-3 | TRBD2 | TRBV5-4 | .
TGCGCCAGCAGCTTACTAGATTTCTCTGCGGGTGAGCAGTTCTTC | CASSLLDFSAGEQFF | TRBJ2-1 | . | TRBV5-1 | .
TGTGCCAGCAGTGGCCCCACAGGGGCGGACACCGGGGAGCTGTTTTTT | CASSGPTGADTGELFF | TRBJ2-2 | TRBD1 | TRBV25-1 | .
TGCGCCAGCAACTCACGGACAGCTTCGAACACCGGGGAGCTGTTTTTT | CASNSRTASNTGELFF | TRBJ2-2 | . | TRBV5-1 | .
TGTGCCAGCGCAGCGGGAGGGTCTGGAGATACGCAGTATTTT | CASAAGGSGDTQYF | TRBJ2-3 | TRBD2 | TRBV19 | .
TGTGCCATCTCGGGGACAGTCAGCACAGATACGCAGTATTTT | CAISGTVSTDTQYF | TRBJ2-3 | TRBD1 | TRBV10-3 | once
TGTGCCAGCACCCTGGGGCTAGCGGGGTCCTACGAGCAGTACTTC | CASTLGLAGSYEQYF | TRBJ2-7 | TRBD2 | TRBV28 | .
TGTGCCAGCAGCTCCCGACAGGCTAGAACCGGGGAGCTGTTTTTT | CASSSRQARTGELFF | TRBJ2-2 | . | TRBV9 | .
TGTGCCAGCAGCGAAGGGAGGGGGGGCGAAAAACTGTTTTTT | CASSEGRGGEKLFF | TRBJ1-4 | . | TRBV6-1 | once
TGTGCCAGCAGCACCCCACTAGCGGGGACCACAGATACGCAGTATTTT | CASSTPLAGTTDTQYF | TRBJ2-3 | TRBD2 | TRBV5-5 | .
TGTGCCAGCAGTCCCGGGACAGGGGGCGAGCAGTACTTC | CASSPGTGGEQYF | TRBJ2-7 | TRBD1 | TRBV6-6 | .
TGTGCCAGCAGTGGGTCGGGGTTAGAAGCAAAACTGTTTTTT | CASSGSGLEAKLFF | TRBJ1-4 | . | TRBV7-8 | .
TGTGCCAGCTCACCTAAGGAGGGGGCCAACGTCCTGACTTTC | CASSPKEGANVLTF | TRBJ2-6 | . | TRBV18 | .
TGTGCCAGCAGTAGGGACAGCTGGGAGACCCAGTACTTC | CASSRDSWETQYF | TRBJ2-5 | TRBD1 | TRBV6-5 | .
TGCGCCAGCAGCTTGGACGGGTTGGAGACCCAGTACTTC | CASSLDGLETQYF | TRBJ2-5 | . | TRBV5-1 | once
TGCAGCGTTGGGGGCCAGGGGTATGGCTACACCTTC | CSVGGQGYGYTF | TRBJ1-2 | . | TRBV29-1 | .
TGTGCCAGCAGTGAGCGTGGGCCTATGGATGAGCAGTTCTTC | CASSERGPMDEQFF | TRBJ2-1 | . | TRBV2 | few
TGTGCCAACTCCGACAGCAGAAATGAAAAACTGTTTTTT | CANSDSRNEKLFF | TRBJ1-4 | . | TRBV9 | .
TGTGCCAGCAGCCTCGGAACAGGGGGAGATGGCTACACCTTC | CASSLGTGGDGYTF | TRBJ1-2 | TRBD1 | TRBV14 | .
TGCGCCAGCAGCTTGATTGGGCAGGCCGATACGCAGTATTTT | CASSLIGQADTQYF | TRBJ2-3 | . | TRBV5-1 | .
TGTGCCATCAGAGCAGGAGGTCGGTTTGGCGAGCAGTACTTC | CAIRAGGRFGEQYF | TRBJ2-7 | . | TRBV10-3 | .
TGTGCCAGCAGTCTGAGCGGGAGAGAAGATACGCAGTATTTT | CASSLSGREDTQYF | TRBJ2-3 | TRBD2 | TRBV2 | .
TGTGCCTGGAGTGAGGGACAAAGCCCTCTCTACGAGCAGTACTTC | CAWSEGQSPLYEQYF | TRBJ2-7 | . | TRBV30 | .
TGTGCCAGCAGCGTAGACAGGGGGCAGTTCTACGAGCAGTACTTC | CASSVDRGQFYEQYF | TRBJ2-7 | TRBD1 | TRBV9 | .
TGTGCCAGCAGTTTCCCTAGCGCGGCAGATACGCAGTATTTT | CASSFPSAADTQYF | TRBJ2-3 | . | TRBV28 | .
TGTGCCAGCAGTTCTGCGGCGGTGAGCTCCTACAATGAGCAGTTCTTC | CASSSAAVSSYNEQFF | TRBJ2-1 | . | TRBV6-5 | .
TGCGCCAGCAGCTTGGTGACGCAGGCAGATACGCAGTATTTT | CASSLVTQADTQYF | TRBJ2-3 | . | TRBV5-1 | .
TGTGCCAGCAGCCCAACATTAAAGAACACTGAAGCTTTCTTT | CASSPTLKNTEAFF | TRBJ1-1 | . | TRBV7-2 | .
TGTGCCAGCAGCTTAGCCTCGGGGGCAACTAATGAAAAACTGTTTTTT | CASSLASGATNEKLFF | TRBJ1-4 | . | TRBV7-9 | .
TGTGCCAGCAGTTTCAGGCAGGGGTATGGCTACACCTTC | CASSFRQGYGYTF | TRBJ1-2 | . | TRBV27 | few
TGTGCCAGCAATACACAGGGGTCACCCATCTATAGCAATCAGCCCCAGCATTTT | CASNTQGSPIYSNQPQHF | TRBJ1-5 | TRBD1 | TRBV28 | .
TGTTCCAGCAGCCTAACCTCGGAGTGGTCCTACAATGAGCAGTTCTTC | CSSSLTSEWSYNEQFF | TRBJ2-1 | . | TRBV7-9 | .
TGTGCCAGCAGTTTGTACAGGGGGCTCTCTGGAAACACCATATATTTT | CASSLYRGLSGNTIYF | TRBJ1-3 | TRBD1 | TRBV6-5 | .